The 10 T cell receptor beta chains in this list originate from one sample, sequenced in a study of T cells in Graves' hyperthyroidism and ophthalmopathy. The source material, RNA transcripts, was used to amplify TCR beta CDR3 regions. The HTBI primer set served for first-round RT-PCR of the TCR CDR3. TCRdb reanalysed the multiplex PCR reads using MiXCR and keeps one entry per CDR3 protein. Among about 420,000 distinct CDR3 sequences listed, roughly 14% were seen once. Sequencing was performed on blood. The source is a young woman with Graves' hyperthyroidism.

This clonotype was seen many times. The chain uses TRBV2 and TRBJ2-2; 14 bases align to TRBD2. From germline, CDR1 is SNHLY and CDR2 FYNNEI. J was trimmed by 7 bases and V by 5 bases; bases with no gene match: 6. CDR3 length: 16 residues. The CDR3 nucleotides are TGTGCCAGCAGTAAGACTAGCGGGGGGGGCAGCGGGGAGCTGTTTTTT. This translates into CASSKTSGGGSGELFF.

This clonotype showed up many times. J is TRBJ2-7 and V is TRBV5-6, with a weak D call TRBD2 (6 bases). V was clipped by 4 bases and J by 2 bases, with 13 bases between them. Germline CDR1 and CDR2: SGHDT and YYEEEE. The CDR3 spans 14 residues. For the CDR3, the DNA is TGTGCCAGCAGCGTTGGGACTTCCACCTACGAGCAGTACTTC. Amino acids: CASSVGTSTYEQYF.

This clonotype has ten or more counts. The gene calls are TRBV20-1 and TRBJ2-7; 7 nucleotides agree with TRBD2. The CDR3 contains 12 residues. V was clipped by 3 bases and J by 7 bases; unmatched bases: 6. The germline gives CDR1 DFQATT, CDR2 SNEGSKA (reference sequence). Written as DNA, the CDR3 is TGCAGTGCTAGCGCGGGAGCGAAAGAGCAGTACTTC. It is translated as CSASAGAKEQYF.

This sequence joins TRBV28 and TRBJ1-1, with a tentative D call TRBD1 (6 bases). This CDR3 comprises 13 residues. The germline CDR1 and CDR2 sequences are MDHEN and SYDVKM. The ends were cut back, 7 bases at V and 0 bases at J, with 9 bases in the middle. The CDR3 loop is CASKGVMNTEAFF. CDR3 in DNA: TGTGCCAGCAAGGGGGTGATGAACACTGAAGCTTTCTTT.

Details on this clonotype: A read error is possible here, since a much larger clone lies one base away. The chain is built from TRBV7-3 and TRBJ2-5, with D perhaps TRBD1 (6 bases). V lost 5 bases, J lost 5 bases, and 21 bases lay in between. The CDR3 is 16 amino acids. Looked up from germline, CDR1 is SGHTA and CDR2 is FQGTGA. CDR3 sequence reads: CASSRVGGAQGETQYF. The CDR3 nucleotides are TGTGCCAGCAGCCGGGTAGGTGGCGCGCAGGGGGAGACCCAGTACTTC.

This clonotype has ten or more counts. The chain employs TRBV28 and TRBJ1-6; D remains unclear. The ends were cut back, 3 bases at V and 5 bases at J, with 11 bases in the middle. Germline values: CDR1 MDHEN, CDR2 SYDVKM. This CDR3 is built from 15 residues. The CDR3 spells CASSFPDLHNSPLHF. As DNA, the CDR3 is TGTGCCAGCAGTTTCCCGGACCTACATAATTCACCCCTCCACTTT.

This clonotype was counted ten times or more. The J gene is TRBJ2-2, the V gene TRBV24-1, with D uncertain. V lost 2 bases and J 2 bases, leaving 8 bases between the germline ends. CDR1 KGHDR and CDR2 SFDVKD come from the germline V gene. The CDR3 is made up of 15 amino acids. The CDR3 DNA reads TGTGCCACCAGTGATTGGGGTTCTAACACCGGGGAGCTGTTTTTT. This translates into CATSDWGSNTGELFF.

This clonotype appeared many times. Sequence at one end of the junction differs from germline and may be a read error. This chain links TRBV6-1 with TRBJ2-7, with D maybe TRBD1 (6 bases). CDR1 and CDR2 (germline): MNHNS, SASEGT. This CDR3 comprises 11 residues. The chain's CDR3 is CASSRRGEQYF. In nucleotides, the CDR3 is TGCGCCAGCAGCCGTAGGGGGGAGCAGTACTTC.

This clonotype was counted ten times or more. V is TRBV15 and J is TRBJ1-1, with a weak D call TRBD1 (6 bases). V was shortened by 6 bases and J by 1 base, with 12 bases between the two germline ends. Germline V gene sequence: CDR1 LNHNV, CDR2 YYDKDF (reference sequence). This CDR3 is built from 14 residues. The DNA of the CDR3 is TGTGCCACCAGGTTGACAGGACAGAACACTGAAGCTTTCTTT. This codes for CATRLTGQNTEAFF.

This clonotype was recorded many times. This chain connects TRBV10-3 to TRBJ1-2, with 8 positions matching TRBD1. Germline lookup yields CDR1 ENHRY and CDR2 SYGVKD. V shed 5 bases and J 4 bases; nucleotides not matched to a gene: 9. The CDR3 is 15 residues long. The CDR3 protein is CAISFDRGHTYGYTF. DNA for the CDR3: TGTGCCATCAGTTTTGACAGGGGACACACCTATGGCTACACCTTC.